A single sample is the source of the 29 T cell receptor beta chains below, sequenced in a study of cytomegalovirus exposure and HLA in healthy donors. The PCR contained 60 Vbeta and 13 Jbeta primers. Generated by immunoSEQ multiplex PCR, the TCRdb table keeps only in-frame clones and is missing some. Of 100,000 to 150,000 clones in the sample, around 80% were seen once. Sequenced sample: PBMCs. Receptor source: a man aged 50-59 years in good health and CMV-seronegative.

This clone was counted only a few times. The chain couples TRBV10-3 to TRBJ1-2; tentatively, D is TRBD1 (6 bases). V shed 0 bases and J shed 11 bases, with 10 bases lying between them. CDR3 length: 12 amino acids. Germline CDR1 ENHRY, CDR2 SYGVKD. CDR3 in amino acids: CAISESRTAYTF. CDR3 DNA sequence: TGTGCCATCAGTGAGTCTAGGACAGCATACACCTTC.

The rearrangement links TRBV5-4 to TRBJ1-1; TRBD1 agrees at 10 bases. The CDR3 extends over 17 amino acids. The germline V gene has CDR1 SGHNT and CDR2 YYREEE (reference sequence). The ends lost 4 bases at V and 1 base at J; junction bases unmatched: 10. The CDR3 region is CASSEPGQGTGNTEAFF. Written as DNA, the CDR3 is TGTGCCAGCAGCGAACCGGGACAGGGGACCGGGAACACTGAAGCTTTCTTT.

The chain is built from TRBV10-2 and TRBJ2-7; perhaps TRBD1 as D (6 bases). Germline V gene data show CDR1 as WSHSY and CDR2 as SAAADI. The V end was cut by 6 bases, the J end by 4 bases, with 10 bases between. The CDR3 is 12 amino acids. The CDR3 coding sequence is TGCGCCAGCAGCTTAGACAGGTACGAGCAGTACTTC. Protein: CASSLDRYEQYF.

The V call is TRBV6-1, the J call TRBJ1-5, with D tentatively TRBD1 (6 bases). The V end lost 4 bases, the J end lost 7 bases, and 17 bases lay between the germline ends. This CDR3 has 15 residues. The germline gives CDR1 MNHNS, CDR2 SASEGT. This CDR3 reads CASSGTRGPRQPQHF. The CDR3 DNA reads TGTGCCAGCAGTGGAACCAGGGGACCTAGACAGCCCCAGCATTTT.

The chain joins TRBV7-8 to TRBJ1-6; 12 positions agree with TRBD1. J gave up 10 bases and V 5 bases, and 9 bases lay outside the gene matches. Germline CDR1 and CDR2: SGHVS and FQNEAQ. The CDR3 sequence is 16 residues long. The chain's CDR3 is CASSARRDRGLSPLHF. CDR3 in DNA: TGTGCCAGCAGCGCCCGGCGGGACAGGGGGCTATCACCCCTCCACTTT.

The J gene is TRBJ1-1, the V gene TRBV6-1; no definite D call. The CDR3 contains 14 residues. Trimming left V 5 bases short and J 6 bases short, with 16 bases between. Looked up from germline, CDR1 is MNHNS and CDR2 is SASEGT. DNA for the CDR3: TGTGCCAGCAGTCTTGGTTGGAGTACTTCTGAAGCTTTCTTT. Translating gives CASSLGWSTSEAFF.

The chain combines TRBV5-1 with TRBJ1-2, with 8 bases aligning to TRBD1. J gave up 5 bases and V 0 bases, and 0 bases lay outside the gene matches. CDR1 and CDR2 (germline): SGHRS, YFSETQ. This CDR3 has 13 residues. As DNA, the CDR3 is TGCGCCAGCAGCTTGGGGACAGGGTATGGCTACACCTTC. Residues: CASSLGTGYGYTF.

V is TRBV10-2 and J is TRBJ2-7; 9 nucleotides line up with TRBD1. V lost 3 bases and J lost 2; bases outside the gene matches: 17. This CDR3 contains 19 residues. From germline, CDR1 is WSHSY and CDR2 SAAADI. The CDR3 sequence is CASSEGGQGRDPRPYEQYF. CDR3 sequence (DNA): TGCGCCAGCAGTGAAGGGGGACAGGGAAGGGACCCCCGGCCCTACGAGCAGTACTTC.

The J gene is TRBJ2-3, the V gene TRBV12-5; D is uncertain. Germline values: CDR1 LGHNT, CDR2 FRNRAP. The CDR3 spans 18 residues. The ends were cut back, 3 bases at V and 2 bases at J, with 21 bases in the middle. CDR3 in DNA: TGTGCTAGTGGTTTCAACCCCTCGAGCTCTACCTCCACAGATACGCAGTATTTT. Translated: CASGFNPSSSTSTDTQYF.

This sequence joins TRBV7-8 and TRBJ1-1, with D unclear. V was cut by 5 bases and J by 3 bases, with 10 bases left in between. Germline CDR1 SGHVS, CDR2 FQNEAQ. The CDR3 extends over 13 amino acids. In nucleotides, the CDR3 is TGTGCCAGCAGCATGTTGCGTTACACTGAAGCTTTCTTT. Translated: CASSMLRYTEAFF.

This chain uses TRBV5-6 with TRBJ1-5, with no clear D. Per germline, CDR1 SGHDT and CDR2 YYEEEE. The V end was cut by 4 bases, the J end by 8 bases, with 13 bases between. This CDR3 has 13 residues. The CDR3 region is CASSPGPGEPQHF. The CDR3 bases are TGTGCCAGCAGCCCCGGACCCGGGGAGCCCCAGCATTTT.

This clone was detected only a few times. This chain connects TRBV7-9 to TRBJ2-1; TRBD2 aligns across 8 bases. CDR1 SEHNR and CDR2 FQNEAQ come from the germline V gene (reference sequence). The CDR3 is 14 residues long. V dropped 2 bases and J dropped 9; count of bases not matched to a gene: 6. The CDR3 spells CASSLNSGGSEQFF. CDR3 nucleotides: TGTGCCAGCAGCTTAAACAGCGGGGGAAGTGAGCAGTTCTTC.

The chain carries TRBV9 and TRBJ2-7; D unclear. Deletions cut 4 bases from V and 7 bases from J, with 18 bases between. Germline V CDR1 and CDR2: SGDLS, YYNGEE. This CDR3 is 14 amino acids long. In DNA form, the CDR3 reads TGTGCCAGCAGCCCAACAGATGTCCCGGTTGAGCAGTACTTC. Translation gives CASSPTDVPVEQYF.

In this sample, this clone turned up once. CDR3 sequence reads: CATPGPLNYGYTF. CDR3 coding DNA: TGTGCCACTCCAGGTCCCCTTAACTATGGCTACACCTTC. The rearrangement links TRBV19 to TRBJ1-2; the D is unclear. This CDR3 is 13 amino acids long. The V gene's germline CDR1 is LNHDA and CDR2 SQIVND (reference sequence). V was clipped by 10 bases and J by 1 base, with 13 bases between them.

The V call is TRBV18, the J call TRBJ1-4, with D possibly matching TRBD1 (5 bases). The CDR3 sequence is 17 residues long. V shed 3 bases and J shed 2 bases, with 16 bases lying between them. The germline V gene encodes CDR1 KGHSH and CDR2 LQKENI. The CDR3 region is CASSPYRTQGTNEKLFF. The DNA of the CDR3 is TGTGCCAGCTCACCTTACAGGACCCAGGGCACTAATGAAAAACTGTTTTTT.

This clone was recorded a few times. CDR3 in amino acids: CASSQGGQSEAFF. The CDR3 DNA reads as TGTGCCAGCAGTCAGGGAGGCCAGTCTGAAGCTTTCTTT. The chain employs TRBV6-6 and TRBJ1-1, with D possibly TRBD1 on 5 matching bases. Germline lookup yields CDR1 MNHNY and CDR2 SVGAGI (reference sequence). The CDR3 length is 13 residues. With 5 bases removed from V and 6 bases from J, the gap between germline ends came to 13 bases.

The genes are TRBV5-1 and TRBJ2-7; D possibly corresponds to TRBD2 (6 bases). CDR1 and CDR2 (germline): SGHRS, YFSETQ. V lost 4 bases to trimming and J lost 9 bases, with 17 bases between them. The CDR3 is made up of 13 amino acids. CDR3 in amino acids: CASSPTSGEAQYF. The CDR3 nucleotides are TGCGCCAGCAGCCCAACCTCCGGGGAGGCGCAGTACTTC.

J is TRBJ2-7 and V is TRBV7-2, with D possibly TRBD2 on 5 matching bases. V lost 4 bases and J 7 bases, leaving 20 bases between the germline ends. CDR1 and CDR2 from the germline V gene are SGHTA and FQGNSA. The length of the CDR3 is 15 residues. CDR3 region: CASSSAPGLVWEQYF. The CDR3 DNA follows: TGTGCCAGCAGCTCAGCCCCCGGACTGGTCTGGGAGCAGTACTTC.

The genes are TRBV6-1 and TRBJ2-4; D remains ambiguous. Germline CDR1 and CDR2: MNHNS and SASEGT. This CDR3 has 13 residues. With 1 base removed from V and 6 bases from J, the gap between germline ends came to 7 bases. CDR3 residues: CASSEVYGNIQYF. The CDR3 region has the DNA TGTGCCAGCAGTGAAGTCTATGGAAACATTCAGTACTTC.

The chain has TRBV9 and TRBJ2-7, with D perhaps TRBD2 (5 bases). Germline lookup yields CDR1 SGDLS and CDR2 YYNGEE. CDR3 size: 13 residues. With 4 bases removed from V and 5 bases from J, the gap between germline ends came to 13 bases. The CDR3 here is CASSSGLPDEQYF. CDR3 nucleotide sequence: TGTGCCAGCAGCTCCGGACTCCCGGACGAGCAGTACTTC.

This chain joins TRBV5-1 and TRBJ2-2, with 8 bases aligning to TRBD1. Trimming at V came to 1 base and at J to 3 bases, leaving 2 bases not matched to a gene. This CDR3 has 15 amino acids. The germline gives CDR1 SGHRS, CDR2 YFSETQ. This CDR3 reads CASSLQTGDTGELFF. The CDR3 bases are TGCGCCAGCAGCTTGCAGACAGGGGACACCGGGGAGCTGTTTTTT.

The J gene is TRBJ1-2, the V gene TRBV5-3, with D possibly matching TRBD1 (5 bases). TRBV5-3 is an open reading frame, and its role is uncertain. V was shortened by 1 base and J by 3 bases, with 31 bases between the two germline ends. The CDR3 loop spans 21 amino acids. The CDR3 loop reads CARSLLNLGGELPRIDYGYTF. CDR3 in DNA: TGTGCCAGAAGCTTGCTAAACTTGGGGGGGGAGCTTCCCCGAATAGACTATGGCTACACCTTC.

The chain joins TRBV6-5 to TRBJ2-5, with a tentative D call TRBD2 (6 bases). CDR3 length: 15 amino acids. Germline CDR1 reads MNHEY; CDR2 reads SVGAGI. V gave up 0 bases and J gave up 4 bases, with 12 bases separating them. The CDR3 nucleotides read TGTGCCAGCAGTTACTCGCGGGGAACCCCAGAGACCCAGTACTTC. Its translation is CASSYSRGTPETQYF.

This rearrangement joins TRBV30 to TRBJ1-1; TRBD1 is a possible D gene (5 bases). The V end was cut by 3 bases, the J end by 0 bases, with 17 bases between. The CDR3 is 16 residues long. Per germline, CDR1 GTSNPN and CDR2 SVGIG (reference sequence). CDR3 bases: TGTGCCTGGAGACTCGGGGGGTATGGCATGAACACTGAAGCTTTCTTT. It translates to CAWRLGGYGMNTEAFF.

This clone occurred once. The chain couples TRBV7-2 to TRBJ2-4, with no clear D. Germline V lookup: CDR1 SGHTA, CDR2 FQGNSA. V was clipped by 4 bases and J by 8 bases, with 24 bases between them. The CDR3 extends over 17 amino acids. Written as DNA, the CDR3 is TGTGCCAGCAGCTCGTTCCCCCTGGTTATTGGAGAGGACATTCAGTACTTC. Protein sequence: CASSSFPLVIGEDIQYF.

The V call is TRBV7-8, the J call TRBJ2-1; 7 positions match TRBD1. The ends lost 2 bases at V and 7 bases at J; junction bases unmatched: 8. The CDR3 has 15 amino acids. CDR1 is SGHVS, CDR2 FQNEAQ, per germline. The CDR3 nucleotides are TGTGCCAGCAGCTTACGACAGGGAATAGCTAATGAGCAGTTCTTC. Its translation is CASSLRQGIANEQFF.

The J gene is TRBJ1-2, the V gene TRBV6-1, with 9 bases matching TRBD1. Trimming took 2 bases from V and 12 from J; bases not matched to a gene: 7. The CDR3 length is 13 residues. Germline V lookup: CDR1 MNHNS, CDR2 SASEGT. The CDR3 reads CASSETGGGLDTF. Written as DNA, the CDR3 is TGTGCCAGCAGTGAAACAGGGGGCGGTTTGGACACCTTC.

A word on this clone: The germline gene is not matched at one end of the junction; a read error may be the cause. CDR3 sequence reads: CASRNDYNSPLHF. The CDR3 nucleotides read TGTGCCAGTAGGAATGACTATAATTCCCCCCTCCACTTT. The chain recombines TRBV6-1 with TRBJ1-6; D uncertain. CDR3 size: 13 residues. Germline values: CDR1 MNHNS, CDR2 SASEGT.

The J gene is TRBJ1-3, the V gene TRBV6-5, with a possible D match to TRBD1 (6 bases). Trimming stripped 5 bases from V and 4 bases from J, with 12 bases between. The germline V gene has CDR1 MNHEY and CDR2 SVGAGI. The CDR3 runs to 14 residues. CDR3 loop: CASSADSDGNTIYF. CDR3 coding DNA: TGTGCCAGCAGTGCGGACAGTGACGGAAACACCATATATTTT.